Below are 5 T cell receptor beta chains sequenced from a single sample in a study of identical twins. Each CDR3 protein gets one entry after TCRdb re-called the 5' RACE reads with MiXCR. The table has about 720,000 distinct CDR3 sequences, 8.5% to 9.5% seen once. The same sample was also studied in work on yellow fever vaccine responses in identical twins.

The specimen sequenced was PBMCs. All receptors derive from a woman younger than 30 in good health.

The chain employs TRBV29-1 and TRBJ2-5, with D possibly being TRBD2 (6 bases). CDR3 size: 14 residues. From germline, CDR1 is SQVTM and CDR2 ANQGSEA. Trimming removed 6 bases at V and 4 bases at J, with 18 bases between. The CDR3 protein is CSVGNTLGGETQYF. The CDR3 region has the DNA TGCAGCGTCGGAAACACCCTGGGGGGAGAGACCCAGTACTTC. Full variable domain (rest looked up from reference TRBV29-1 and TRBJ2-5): SAVISQKPSRDICQRGTSLTIQCQVDSQVTMMFWYRQQPGQSLTLIATANQGSEATYESGFVIDKFPISRPNLTFSTLTVSNMSPEDSSIYLCSVGNTLGGETQYFGPGTRLLVL.

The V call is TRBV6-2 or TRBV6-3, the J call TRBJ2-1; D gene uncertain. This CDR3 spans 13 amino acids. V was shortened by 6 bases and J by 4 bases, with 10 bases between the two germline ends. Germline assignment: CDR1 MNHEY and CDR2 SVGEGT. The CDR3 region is CASSGSGYNEQFF. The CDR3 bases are TGTGCCAGCAGCGGTTCAGGATACAATGAGCAGTTCTTC.

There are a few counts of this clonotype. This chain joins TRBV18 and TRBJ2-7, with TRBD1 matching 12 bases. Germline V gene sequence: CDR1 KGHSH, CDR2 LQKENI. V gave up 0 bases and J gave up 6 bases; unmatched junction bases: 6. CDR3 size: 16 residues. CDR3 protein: CASSPPWGTGGSEQYF. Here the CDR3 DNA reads TGTGCCAGCTCACCACCGTGGGGGACAGGGGGCTCCGAGCAGTACTTC.

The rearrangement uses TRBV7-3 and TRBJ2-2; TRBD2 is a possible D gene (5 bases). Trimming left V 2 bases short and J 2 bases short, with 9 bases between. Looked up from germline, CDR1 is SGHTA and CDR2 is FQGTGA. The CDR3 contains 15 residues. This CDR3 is CASSLRGINTGELFF. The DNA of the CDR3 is TGTGCCAGCAGCTTACGGGGTATTAACACCGGGGAGCTGTTTTTT.

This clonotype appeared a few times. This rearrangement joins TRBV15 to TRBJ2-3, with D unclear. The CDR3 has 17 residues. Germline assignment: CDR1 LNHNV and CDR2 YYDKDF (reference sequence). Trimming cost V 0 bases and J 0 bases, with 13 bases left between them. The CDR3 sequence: CATSRDSRLFSTDTQYF. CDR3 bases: TGTGCCACCAGCAGAGATTCTAGACTGTTTAGCACAGATACGCAGTATTTT.